One sample yielded the 10 T cell receptor beta chains listed below, sequenced in a study of blood T cell repertoires in COVID-19. Libraries were prepared by immunoSEQ multiplex PCR; TCRdb keeps only in-frame clonotypes and omits some of them. The sample yields fewer than 200,000 clones, 60% to 85% seen once. Sequencing used peripheral blood. These receptors came from a woman aged 55 to 70 with COVID-19, enrolled during active disease.

CDR3 nucleotides: TGTGCCACCAGTGATTTTGGGGGGGCAACCTCCGGCTACACCTTC. The encoded protein is CATSDFGGATSGYTF. The chain is built from TRBV24-1 and TRBJ1-2, with D possibly matching TRBD1 (6 bases). Trimming took 1 base from V and 8 from J, leaving 16 bases between them. The CDR3 totals 15 residues. Germline V lookup: CDR1 KGHDR, CDR2 SFDVKD.

V gene TRBV5-5 combines with J gene TRBJ2-1; TRBD1 matches at 7 bases. Unmatched junction bases numbered 12, after V lost 4 bases and J lost 8 bases. Germline V CDR1 and CDR2: SGHKS, YYEKEE (reference sequence). The CDR3 is 15 amino acids. CDR3 sequence reads: CASSHRQGVIHEQFF. The CDR3 DNA is TGTGCCAGCAGCCACAGACAGGGAGTGATCCATGAGCAGTTCTTC.

V is TRBV6-5 and J is TRBJ1-2, with 7 bases identical to TRBD1. Trimming removed 6 bases from V and 4 bases from J; junction bases left unmatched: 5. Per the germline V gene, CDR1 is MNHEY and CDR2 is SVGAGI. The CDR3 is 13 amino acids. The CDR3 sequence: CASRSGQVYGYTF. CDR3 nucleotide sequence: TGTGCCAGCAGATCCGGACAGGTCTATGGCTACACCTTC.

The J gene is TRBJ2-5, the V gene TRBV5-1; 12 nucleotides line up with TRBD1. From germline, CDR1 is SGHRS and CDR2 YFSETQ. The CDR3 covers 15 residues. V was pared by 9 bases and J by 5 bases, with 11 bases of the junction left unmatched. CDR3 DNA: TGCGCCAACTCGATGGGACAGGGGGCCGGGGAGACCCAGTACTTC. As protein: CANSMGQGAGETQYF.

This chain links TRBV11-1 with TRBJ1-5; TRBD1 aligns across 7 bases. This CDR3 is 15 amino acids long. J was trimmed by 4 bases and V by 1 base; bases with no gene match: 4. The germline V gene has CDR1 SGHAT and CDR2 FQDESV (reference sequence). The CDR3 region has the DNA TGTGCCAGCAGCTTAGGGGCAGGGGGGAATCAGCCCCAGCATTTT. Protein: CASSLGAGGNQPQHF.

This clone has only a few counts. The CDR3 reads CASSRQGMGGYTF. The DNA of the CDR3 is TGTGCCAGCAGCCGACAGGGCATGGGGGGCTACACCTTC. This chain uses TRBV6-5 with TRBJ1-2; 7 bases match TRBD1. The germline V gene encodes CDR1 MNHEY and CDR2 SVGAGI. The V and J ends lost 6 bases and 8 bases, in that order; junction bases with no gene match: 9. The CDR3 is 13 residues long.

The V call is TRBV5-1, the J call TRBJ1-6; D possibly corresponds to TRBD1 (5 bases). V gave up 0 bases and J gave up 6 bases, with 10 bases separating them. Germline-derived CDR1 and CDR2 are SGHRS and YFSETQ. CDR3 size: 15 residues. This CDR3 is CASSLGQSPNSPLHF. The DNA for the CDR3 is TGCGCCAGCAGCTTGGGACAGTCTCCTAATTCACCCCTCCACTTT. The full variable domain, with the rest looked up from reference TRBV5-1 and TRBJ1-6, is KAGVTQTPRYLIKTRGQQVTLSCSPISGHRSVSWYQQTPGQGLQFLFEYFSETQRNKGNFPGRFSGRQFSNSRSEMNVSTLELGDSALYLCASSLGQSPNSPLHFGNGTRLTVT.

This clone showed up just a few times. This sequence joins TRBV5-1 and TRBJ1-1; TRBD1 aligns across 7 bases. The CDR3 spans 14 residues. Germline CDR1 SGHRS, CDR2 YFSETQ. Trimming cost V 3 bases and J 2 bases; bases outside gene matches: 4. Written as DNA, the CDR3 is TGCGCCAGCAGCTCGACAGGGAGCAACACTGAAGCTTTCTTT. It encodes CASSSTGSNTEAFF.

The chain links TRBV2 to TRBJ2-5; TRBD2 matches at 8 bases. Per the germline V gene, CDR1 is SNHLY and CDR2 is FYNNEI. Germline trimming cut 6 bases from V and 2 bases from J; bases unmatched to any gene: 11. The CDR3 runs to 16 residues. The DNA of the CDR3 is TGTGCCAGCAGAAGGAGTAGCGGGGCGATACAAGAGACCCAGTACTTC. It codes for CASRRSSGAIQETQYF.

The J gene is TRBJ2-2, the V gene TRBV5-1, with D maybe TRBD2 (5 bases). Trimming took 4 bases from V and 4 from J, leaving 11 bases between them. Germline-derived CDR1 and CDR2 are SGHRS and YFSETQ. The CDR3 is made up of 14 amino acids. CDR3 sequence (DNA): TGCGCCAGCAGCAGGACTGGGGTCACCGGGGAGCTGTTTTTT. This codes for CASSRTGVTGELFF.